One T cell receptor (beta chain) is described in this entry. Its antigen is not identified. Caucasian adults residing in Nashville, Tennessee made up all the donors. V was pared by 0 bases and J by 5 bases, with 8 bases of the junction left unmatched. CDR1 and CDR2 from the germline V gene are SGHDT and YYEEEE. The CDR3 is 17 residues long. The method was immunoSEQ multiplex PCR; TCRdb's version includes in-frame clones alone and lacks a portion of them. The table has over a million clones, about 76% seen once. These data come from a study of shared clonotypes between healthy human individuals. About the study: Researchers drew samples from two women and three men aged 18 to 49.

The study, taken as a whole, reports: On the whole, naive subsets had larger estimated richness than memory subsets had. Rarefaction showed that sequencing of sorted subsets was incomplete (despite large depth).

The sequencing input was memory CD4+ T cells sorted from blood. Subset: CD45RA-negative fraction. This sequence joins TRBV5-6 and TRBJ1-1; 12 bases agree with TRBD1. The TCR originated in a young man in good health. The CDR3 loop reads CASSLVGTGGEGTEAFF. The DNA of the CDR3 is TGTGCCAGCAGCTTGGTCGGGACAGGGGGCGAGGGAACTGAAGCTTTCTTT.